The 7 T cell receptor beta chains below were found in one sample sequenced in a study of cytomegalovirus exposure and HLA in healthy donors. Profiling relied on immunoSEQ multiplex PCR, and the TCRdb table lists in-frame clones only, not all of them. The profile shows some 170,000 clones, around nine tenths of them singletons. The sequencing input was PBMCs. Receptor source: a man aged 18 to 29 in good health and CMV-seropositive.

This clone was observed a few times. The chain combines TRBV28 with TRBJ2-7; no definite D call. V gave up 3 bases and J gave up 6 bases, with 3 bases separating them. The CDR3 consists of 10 residues. Germline CDR1 MDHEN, CDR2 SYDVKM. The CDR3 protein is CASSFREQYF. CDR3 bases: TGTGCCAGCAGTTTCCGCGAGCAGTACTTC. The whole variable domain, remainder taken from reference TRBV28 and TRBJ2-7, is DVKVTQSSRYLVKRTGEKVFLECVQDMDHENMFWYRQDPGLGLRLIYFSYDVKMKEKGDIPEGYSVSREKKERFSLILESASTNQTSMYLCASSFREQYFGPGTRLTVT.

The CDR3 nucleotides are TGCGCCAGCTATACTCCAGGTGGAATGTATTTCTTT. The encoded protein is CASYTPGGMYFF. The J gene is TRBJ1-1, the V gene TRBV5-1; the D is unclear. Trimming left V 7 bases short and J 13 bases short, with 20 bases between. This CDR3 has 12 residues. The germline V gene encodes CDR1 SGHRS and CDR2 YFSETQ. The variable domain in full, completed from reference TRBV5-1 and TRBJ1-1, reads KAGVTQTPRYLIKTRGQQVTLSCSPISGHRSVSWYQQTPGQGLQFLFEYFSETQRNKGNFPGRFSGRQFSNSRSEMNVSTLELGDSALYLCASYTPGGMYFFGQGTRLTVV.

This sequence joins TRBV11-3 and TRBJ2-1; 8 positions match TRBD2. Germline trimming cut 1 base from V and 10 bases from J; bases unmatched to any gene: 6. The germline V gene encodes CDR1 SGHNT and CDR2 YENEEA. CDR3 length: 14 residues. The DNA for the CDR3 is TGTGCCAGCAGCTTAGGAAGTTTAGCGGGAGAGCAGTTCTTC. Residues: CASSLGSLAGEQFF.

The rearrangement joins TRBV9 to TRBJ2-5; 14 bases map to TRBD2. Germline V lookup: CDR1 SGDLS, CDR2 YYNGEE. Unmatched junction bases numbered 10, after V lost 0 bases and J lost 6 bases. There are 18 residues in the CDR3. CDR3 sequence reads: CASSVGGTSGGRQQTQYF. In DNA, the CDR3 is TGTGCCAGCAGCGTAGGGGGGACTAGCGGGGGAAGGCAGCAGACCCAGTACTTC.

This clone was detected only once. This sequence joins TRBV27 and TRBJ2-1; D unresolved. Germline CDR1 and CDR2: MNHEY and SMNVEV (reference sequence). V gave up 1 base and J gave up 0 bases, with 19 bases separating them. The CDR3 is 19 amino acids. CDR3 coding DNA: TGTGCCAGCAGTTTATTCAACCTAGTTCCGATCAGCTCCTACAATGAGCAGTTCTTC. Its translation: CASSLFNLVPISSYNEQFF.

This chain connects TRBV18 to TRBJ1-4; D gene unclear. V was cut by 3 bases and J by 10 bases, with 15 bases left in between. This CDR3 has 14 residues. CDR1 and CDR2 from the germline V gene are KGHSH and LQKENI. CDR3: CASSPSGVLGKLFF. In DNA, the CDR3 is TGTGCCAGCTCACCCTCCGGGGTCCTTGGAAAACTGTTTTTT. The variable domain in full, with the rest retrieved from reference TRBV18 and TRBJ1-4, is NAGVMQNPRHLVRRRGQEARLRCSPMKGHSHVYWYRQLPEEGLKFMVYLQKENIIDESGMPKERFSAEFPKEGPSILRIQQVVRGDSAAYFCASSPSGVLGKLFFGSGTQLSVL.

This clone was detected once. This chain joins TRBV2 and TRBJ2-7; D not resolved. The CDR3 spans 13 residues. The germline gives CDR1 SNHLY, CDR2 FYNNEI. Trimming stripped 7 bases from V and 3 bases from J, with 13 bases between. CDR3 residues: CASKDLEYYEQYF. CDR3 sequence (DNA): TGTGCCAGCAAGGATCTGGAGTACTACGAGCAGTACTTC.